Following are 28 T cell receptor beta chains from one sample sequenced in a study of CD8 T cells in Susac syndrome. The RNA input was 0.5 to 1 ug, and it was reverse transcribed with random hexamers. TCRdb itself ran the immunoSEQ multiplex PCR reads through MiXCR, one entry per CDR3 protein. The table lists about 180,000 distinct CDR3 sequences, roughly 96% of them singletons. Sequencing used CD8+ T cells from PBMCs. The receptors shown here come from a human donor with multiple sclerosis.

V and J are TRBV2 and TRBJ1-5; D uncertain. The V gene's germline CDR1 is SNHLY and CDR2 FYNNEI. The CDR3 is made up of 14 amino acids. The V end was cut by 4 bases, the J end by 0 bases, with 7 bases between. CDR3 DNA: TGTGCCAGCAGTGCCGGGGATAGCAATCAGCCCCAGCATTTT. It translates to CASSAGDSNQPQHF.

This clonotype was counted only a few times. The junction differs from germline at one of its ends, possibly a read error. CDR3 region: CATSEEGDTQYF. DNA for the CDR3: TGTGCCACCAGTGAGGAGGGAGATACCCAGTATTTT. The V and J genes are TRBV24-1 and TRBJ2-3; a weak D match, TRBD2 (6 bases). The germline V gene has CDR1 KGHDR and CDR2 SFDVKD. CDR3 length: 12 amino acids.

This clonotype was picked up one time. V is TRBV29-1 and J is TRBJ1-2, with D possibly matching TRBD1 (6 bases). CDR3 length: 15 residues. V lost 0 bases, J lost 4 bases, and 15 bases lay in between. Germline values: CDR1 SQVTM, CDR2 ANQGSEA. The CDR3 bases are TGCAGCGTTGAAGAATATGGCAGGGGTCCCTATGGCTACACCTTC. Its translation is CSVEEYGRGPYGYTF.

This clonotype was recorded only once. The V call is TRBV29-1, the J call TRBJ2-7; 10 bases are shared with TRBD1. The V segment lost 6 bases and the J segment 4 bases; nucleotides outside the gene matches: 15. The V gene's germline CDR1 is SQVTM and CDR2 ANQGSEA. The CDR3 runs to 16 residues. CDR3 sequence reads: CSVRDRGKMFLYEQYF. CDR3 bases: TGCAGCGTGAGGGACAGGGGTAAGATGTTTCTTTACGAGCAGTACTTC.

The chain carries TRBV3-1 and TRBJ1-2, with D perhaps TRBD1 (6 bases). CDR3 length equals 16 residues. Germline-derived CDR1 and CDR2 are LGHDT and YNNKEL (reference sequence). The V and J ends lost 4 bases and 0 bases respectively, with 15 bases between them. CDR3 protein: CASSPRTAGSNYGYTF. Here the CDR3 DNA reads TGTGCCAGCAGCCCTAGGACAGCCGGGTCTAACTATGGCTACACCTTC.

This sequence joins TRBV4-1 and TRBJ2-5; possible D gene TRBD2, 6 bases. Trimming took off 4 bases at V and 3 bases at J, with 15 bases between the two ends. CDR3 size: 15 residues. The germline CDR1 and CDR2 sequences are MGHRA and YSYEKL. The CDR3 reads CASSLLRRAEETQYF. Written as DNA, the CDR3 is TGCGCCAGCAGCCTCCTCAGGAGGGCGGAAGAGACCCAGTACTTC.

The CDR3 DNA reads TGTGCCATACGCTCTGGGGCCAACGTCCTGACTTTC. It codes for CAIRSGANVLTF. The rearrangement joins TRBV19 to TRBJ2-6; D gene unclear. V lost 10 bases, J lost 0 bases, and 4 bases lay in between. The germline V gene has CDR1 LNHDA and CDR2 SQIVND (reference sequence). This CDR3 has 12 residues.

The chain is built from TRBV11-2 and TRBJ2-7, with 8 bases matching TRBD1. Germline assignment: CDR1 SGHAT and CDR2 FQNNGV. After removal of 4 bases from V and 1 base from J, the junction contained 3 bases not matched to a gene. The CDR3 length is 14 residues. Here the CDR3 reads CASSYGTGSYEQYF. The CDR3 DNA reads as TGTGCCAGCAGCTACGGGACAGGTTCCTACGAGCAGTACTTC.

This chain uses TRBV30 with TRBJ1-2; D remains ambiguous. Germline V gives CDR1 GTSNPN, CDR2 SVGIG (reference sequence). The germline V and J ends were trimmed by 1 base and 1 base, with 13 bases remaining between them. The CDR3 spans 15 residues. DNA for the CDR3: TGTGCCTGGAGTGAGCCTGGGGATTATAACTATGGCTACACCTTC. Amino acids: CAWSEPGDYNYGYTF. The complete variable domain, with remaining parts taken from reference TRBV30 and TRBJ1-2, reads SQTIHQWPATLVQPVGSPLSLECTVEGTSNPNLYWYRQAAGRGLQLLFYSVGIGQISSEVPQNLSASRPQDRQFILSSKKLLLSDSGFYLCAWSEPGDYNYGYTFGSGTRLTVV.

Details on this clonotype: The conserved closing phenylalanine or tryptophan is absent in this CDR3, likely reflecting a read error. The chain joins TRBV29-1 to TRBJ2-1; possibly TRBD2 for D (6 bases). V was cut by 3 bases and J by 1 base, with 13 bases left in between. This CDR3 has 15 amino acids. Looked up from germline, CDR1 is SQVTM and CDR2 is ANQGSEA. The CDR3 reads CSVEGGVLSYNEQFS. In DNA, the CDR3 is TGCAGCGTTGAGGGGGGAGTTTTATCCTACAATGAGCAGTTCTCC.

The chain uses TRBV3-1 and TRBJ1-1; D is possibly TRBD1 (6 bases). CDR1 LGHDT and CDR2 YNNKEL come from the germline V gene (reference sequence). The germline V and J ends were trimmed by 4 bases and 4 bases, with 16 bases remaining between them. This CDR3 contains 15 residues. The chain's CDR3 is CASSLPRGGSTEAFF. The CDR3 nucleotides read TGTGCCAGCAGCCTTCCCAGGGGCGGAAGCACTGAAGCTTTCTTT.

The chain is built from TRBV27 and TRBJ2-2; 7 nucleotides align to TRBD1. The trim removed 10 bases at V and 7 bases at J, leaving 3 bases unmatched. Germline CDR1 MNHEY, CDR2 SMNVEV (reference sequence). This CDR3 comprises 11 residues. The chain's CDR3 is CATRGIGELFF. CDR3 bases: TGTGCCACCAGGGGGATCGGGGAGCTGTTTTTT.

The chain employs TRBV5-1 and TRBJ1-4; D call uncertain. Germline-derived CDR1 and CDR2 are SGHRS and YFSETQ. The length of the CDR3 is 15 residues. Deletions cut 4 bases from V and 0 bases from J, with 10 bases between. CDR3 DNA: TGCGCCAGCAGCGCAACGTTTGCAACTAATGAAAAACTGTTTTTT. As protein: CASSATFATNEKLFF.

The chain recombines TRBV6-5 with TRBJ1-4; D gene unclear. The CDR3 runs to 13 residues. CDR1 is MNHEY and CDR2 is SVGAGI in the germline V gene. V shed 8 bases and J shed 0 bases, with 7 bases lying between them. The CDR3 reads CASRPATNEKLFF. The CDR3 DNA is TGTGCCAGCCGGCCAGCAACTAATGAAAAACTGTTTTTT.

In nucleotides, the CDR3 is TGTGCCAGCAGTTACTCCCCTGGGACGCATACGCAGTATTTT. This encodes CASSYSPGTHTQYF. The V gene is TRBV6-5, the J gene TRBJ2-3; the D call may be TRBD1 or TRBD2 (5 bases each). Trimming removed 0 bases from V and 7 bases from J, with 11 bases in between. Looked up from germline, CDR1 is MNHEY and CDR2 is SVGAGI. The CDR3 has 14 amino acids.

V usage is TRBV5-4 and J usage is TRBJ2-7; 12 bases match TRBD2. Germline CDR1 and CDR2: SGHNT and YYREEE (reference sequence). V was clipped by 3 bases and J by 6 bases; unmatched bases: 4. There are 14 residues in the CDR3. The CDR3 sequence: CASSWTSGKAEQYF. CDR3 sequence (DNA): TGTGCCAGCAGCTGGACTAGCGGGAAGGCCGAGCAGTACTTC.

V and J are TRBV9 and TRBJ1-2; 9 bases align to TRBD1. Germline trimming cut 4 bases from V and 8 bases from J; bases unmatched to any gene: 6. CDR1 and CDR2 from the germline V gene are SGDLS and YYNGEE. The CDR3 has 13 residues. CDR3 nucleotides: TGTGCCAGCAGCCTAACAGGGGGCCGGGGCTACACCTTC. Translating it yields CASSLTGGRGYTF.

This clonotype appeared a single time. The rearrangement joins TRBV27 to TRBJ1-5; tentative D call: TRBD1 (5 bases). This CDR3 spans 16 amino acids. Germline CDR1 MNHEY, CDR2 SMNVEV (reference sequence). V lost 5 bases and J 2 bases, leaving 16 bases between the germline ends. The CDR3 is CASSERGLFGNQPQHF. The DNA of the CDR3 is TGTGCCAGCAGTGAGCGGGGACTTTTTGGCAATCAGCCCCAGCATTTT.

The rearrangement uses TRBV20-1 and TRBJ2-5; D remains ambiguous. V lost 0 bases and J lost 3, with 8 bases in between. The length of the CDR3 is 13 residues. Per germline, CDR1 DFQATT and CDR2 SNEGSKA (reference sequence). The CDR3 region has the DNA TGCAGTGCTAGAGATCCCCCTGAAGAGACCCAGTACTTC. This gives the protein CSARDPPEETQYF.

The rearrangement joins TRBV6-5 to TRBJ2-7; either TRBD1 or TRBD2 may fit D (5 bases each). The CDR3 has 16 residues. Trimming took off 0 bases at V and 3 bases at J, with 15 bases between the two ends. The germline CDR1 and CDR2 sequences are MNHEY and SVGAGI. CDR3 protein: CASSYSSRGPVYEQYF. The CDR3 bases are TGTGCCAGCAGTTACTCGTCCCGGGGACCGGTCTACGAGCAGTACTTC.

A word on this clonotype: At one of its ends the junction is not consistent with the germline gene, which may arise from a read error. The V gene is TRBV29-1, the J gene TRBJ2-1; 7 nucleotides agree with TRBD1. The CDR3 consists of 14 residues. Germline CDR1 SQVTM, CDR2 ANQGSEA. CDR3 region: CSAEPGQRYNEQFF. Written as DNA, the CDR3 is TGCAGCGCTGAACCGGGACAGCGGTACAATGAGCAGTTCTTC.

The CDR3 here is CASSAGTSGRNEQFF. DNA of the CDR3: TGTGCCAGCAGCGCCGGGACTAGCGGGAGAAATGAGCAGTTCTTC. J is TRBJ2-1 and V is TRBV6-4; 14 positions match TRBD2. With V trimmed by 6 bases and J by 7 bases, 5 bases remained unmatched. Germline V gene lookup returns CDR1 MRHNA and CDR2 SNTAGT. The CDR3 runs 15 residues.

The chain joins TRBV9 to TRBJ2-1; 11 bases agree with TRBD2. The CDR3 runs to 14 residues. V lost 5 bases to trimming and J lost 10 bases; unmatched junction nucleotides: 8. Germline V lookup: CDR1 SGDLS, CDR2 YYNGEE. The CDR3 region has the DNA TGTGCCAGCAGTCCTCTTAGCGGGGGGGACGAGCAGTTCTTC. It yields the protein CASSPLSGGDEQFF.

The chain employs TRBV7-6 and TRBJ2-6, with D possibly matching TRBD1 (6 bases). Germline CDR1 reads SGHVS; CDR2 reads FNYEAQ. This CDR3 region has 15 residues. V was shortened by 7 bases and J by 0 bases, with 10 bases between the two germline ends. CDR3 protein: CASNPQGSGANVLTF. CDR3 nucleotides: TGTGCCAGCAACCCACAGGGCTCTGGGGCCAACGTCCTGACTTTC.

This clonotype appeared once. The chain uses TRBV7-9 and TRBJ2-7; the D is unclear. The V and J ends lost 6 bases and 7 bases respectively, with 13 bases between them. The germline gives CDR1 SEHNR, CDR2 FQNEAQ (reference sequence). The CDR3 is 12 residues long. In DNA, the CDR3 is TGTGCCAGCAGGGATCGATACGGGGAGCAGTACTTC. Residues: CASRDRYGEQYF.

The V call is TRBV9, the J call TRBJ2-1, with 9 positions matching TRBD1. Germline V gene lookup returns CDR1 SGDLS and CDR2 YYNGEE. CDR3 length: 14 amino acids. The V segment lost 3 bases and the J segment 6 bases; nucleotides outside the gene matches: 4. The CDR3 spells CASSEDRGFNEQFF. The DNA of the CDR3 is TGTGCCAGCAGCGAGGACAGGGGCTTCAATGAGCAGTTCTTC.

J is TRBJ1-5 and V is TRBV20-1; TRBD1 might be the D (5 bases). V shed 3 bases and J shed 1 base, with 13 bases lying between them. Germline CDR1 DFQATT, CDR2 SNEGSKA (reference sequence). CDR3 size: 15 residues. CDR3 protein: CSASEWAGSNQPQHF. As DNA, the CDR3 is TGCAGTGCTAGTGAGTGGGCAGGGAGCAATCAGCCCCAGCATTTT.

The chain uses TRBV5-6 and TRBJ1-2, with 8 positions matching TRBD1. After removal of 6 bases from V and 2 bases from J, the junction contained 6 bases not matched to a gene. This CDR3 region has 14 residues. Germline values: CDR1 SGHDT, CDR2 YYEEEE. Written as DNA, the CDR3 is TGTGCCAGCAATCGCAGGGGGCTGAACTATGGCTACACCTTC. Its protein product is CASNRRGLNYGYTF.